Below, 21 T cell receptor beta chains from the same sample are listed, as sequenced in a study of blood T cell repertoires in COVID-19 (dated by TCRdb to the early 2020s). Library method: the immunoSEQ multiplex PCR assay. This immuneACCESS table, as held by TCRdb, lists in-frame sequences with V and J called but not all clones. Of the missing ones, under half trace to an unresolved V gene in checked studies; the others have no known cause. Within this sample are approximately 90,000 clones, with less than 90% of them counted one time only. The ten top clones hold less than 9% of the sample. The sample comprised peripheral blood. Receptor source: a man in his fifties or sixties with acute or convalescent COVID-19.

The V call is TRBV27, the J call TRBJ1-2; 8 positions agree with TRBD1. After removal of 5 bases from V and 6 bases from J, the junction contained 8 bases not matched to a gene. The CDR3 sequence is 14 residues long. Germline values: CDR1 MNHEY, CDR2 SMNVEV (reference sequence). CDR3 residues: CASSPDRGVHGYTF. CDR3 nucleotides: TGTGCCAGCAGTCCAGACAGGGGCGTACATGGCTACACCTTC.

The rearrangement joins TRBV30 to TRBJ1-4; the match to TRBD1 covers 7 bases. With 1 base clipped from V and 4 bases from J, the junction kept 3 bases outside the gene matches. Germline CDR1 is GTSNPN and CDR2 is SVGIG (reference sequence). The CDR3 contains 14 residues. Here the CDR3 reads CAWSAGQLNEKLFF. The CDR3 nucleotides are TGTGCCTGGAGTGCGGGACAGCTTAATGAAAAACTGTTTTTT.

The chain uses TRBV5-1 and TRBJ2-5; maybe TRBD1 (5 bases). This CDR3 spans 16 amino acids. The germline V gene encodes CDR1 SGHRS and CDR2 YFSETQ. V shed 4 bases and J shed 3 bases, with 19 bases lying between them. The CDR3 is CASSLTGGNVKETQYF. In DNA, the CDR3 is TGCGCCAGCAGCCTTACAGGTGGTAATGTGAAAGAGACCCAGTACTTC.

J is TRBJ2-7 and V is TRBV7-2, with TRBD1 identical over 11 bases. The CDR3 is 14 residues long. CDR1 and CDR2 (germline): SGHTA, FQGNSA. J gave up 6 bases and V 3 bases, and 4 bases lay outside the gene matches. The CDR3: CASSFTGQGGEQYF. The CDR3 region has the DNA TGTGCCAGCAGCTTTACGGGACAGGGGGGCGAGCAGTACTTC.

The chain recombines TRBV18 with TRBJ1-3; D is uncertain. CDR1 is KGHSH, CDR2 LQKENI, per germline. V was pared by 2 bases and J by 0 bases, with 11 bases between. This CDR3 spans 16 amino acids. DNA for the CDR3: TGTGCCAGCTCACCAACGACACCCAACTCTGGAAACACCATATATTTT. Protein: CASSPTTPNSGNTIYF. Filled out from reference TRBV18 and TRBJ1-3, the complete variable domain reads NAGVMQNPRHLVRRRGQEARLRCSPMKGHSHVYWYRQLPEEGLKFMVYLQKENIIDESGMPKERFSAEFPKEGPSILRIQQVVRGDSAAYFCASSPTTPNSGNTIYFGEGSWLTVV.

Comment on this clone: One junction end does not reproduce the germline sequence, and a read error may be involved. The CDR3 nucleotides read TGTGCCTGGAGTAGGGGATACAATAAGCAGTTCTTC. Its protein product is CAWSRGYNKQFF. This sequence joins TRBV30 and TRBJ2-1, with a tentative D call TRBD1 (5 bases). Germline V CDR1 and CDR2: GTSNPN, SVGIG (reference sequence). The CDR3 runs 12 residues.

The J gene is TRBJ2-2, the V gene TRBV6-2 or TRBV6-3; possible D gene TRBD2, 5 bases. The CDR3 is made up of 15 amino acids. The V and J ends lost 6 bases and 1 base respectively, with 12 bases between them. Germline values: CDR1 MNHEY, CDR2 SVGEGT. CDR3 sequence (DNA): TGTGCCAGCAGCCATAACGGACTGAACACCGGGGAGCTGTTTTTT. Encoded protein: CASSHNGLNTGELFF.

The chain combines TRBV5-5 with TRBJ1-1; no definite D call. This CDR3 has 13 residues. CDR1 and CDR2 from the germline V gene are SGHKS and YYEKEE (reference sequence). V was clipped by 2 bases and J by 6 bases, with 11 bases between them. This CDR3 is CASSFYYAPEAFF. CDR3 sequence (DNA): TGTGCCAGCAGCTTTTACTATGCACCTGAAGCTTTCTTT.

The chain couples TRBV2 to TRBJ1-1; a weak D match, TRBD1 (6 bases). The germline V and J ends were trimmed by 4 bases and 1 base, with 10 bases remaining between them. The CDR3 is made up of 14 amino acids. Germline CDR1 and CDR2: SNHLY and FYNNEI. CDR3 nucleotides: TGTGCCAGCAGTGGGGGACACTCGAACACTGAAGCTTTCTTT. Encoded protein: CASSGGHSNTEAFF.

This rearrangement joins TRBV27 to TRBJ1-4, with D perhaps TRBD1 (5 bases). The CDR3 runs to 14 residues. Trimming took off 8 bases at V and 7 bases at J, with 17 bases between the two ends. From germline, CDR1 is MNHEY and CDR2 SMNVEV (reference sequence). The CDR3, as DNA: TGTGCCAGCCGCAGGGAAGGGGTAATTGAAAAACTGTTTTTT. Translated: CASRREGVIEKLFF.

The CDR3: CASSGTGGVKSGQAYNEQFF. Here the CDR3 DNA reads TGTGCCAGCAGCGGTACAGGGGGCGTAAAGAGCGGGCAGGCCTACAATGAGCAGTTCTTC. The chain employs TRBV9 and TRBJ2-1, with 9 bases that match TRBD1. CDR1 is SGDLS and CDR2 is YYNGEE in the germline V gene. The CDR3 covers 20 residues. Trimming took 3 bases from V and 2 from J; bases not matched to a gene: 18. The complete variable domain, with remaining parts taken from reference TRBV9 and TRBJ2-1, reads DSGVTQTPKHLITATGQRVTLRCSPRSGDLSVYWYQQSLDQGLQFLIQYYNGEERAKGNILERFSAQQFPDLHSELNLSSLELGDSALYFCASSGTGGVKSGQAYNEQFFGPGTRLTVL.

CDR3 loop: CSAPRGGQMNQPQHF. The CDR3 bases are TGCAGCGCCCCCCGGGGGGGGCAGATGAATCAGCCCCAGCATTTT. This chain joins TRBV29-1 and TRBJ1-5; D is possibly TRBD1 (6 bases). V lost 7 bases and J 4 bases, leaving 20 bases between the germline ends. The germline CDR1 and CDR2 sequences are SQVTM and ANQGSEA. The CDR3 spans 15 residues.

This clone was seen a single time. The gene calls are TRBV5-4 and TRBJ2-4, with TRBD2 identical over 9 bases. V dropped 2 bases and J dropped 9; count of bases not matched to a gene: 9. CDR3 length: 15 amino acids. Germline loops: CDR1 SGHNT, CDR2 YYREEE (reference sequence). DNA of the CDR3: TGTGCCAGCAGCTTAGCAGGCGGGGGGGCCGTCATTCAGTACTTC. Translated, it gives CASSLAGGGAVIQYF.

The rearrangement uses TRBV24-1 and TRBJ2-1; maybe TRBD2 (5 bases). V lost 2 bases to trimming and J lost 7 bases, with 11 bases between them. In germline, CDR1 is KGHDR, CDR2 SFDVKD. This CDR3 spans 14 amino acids. CDR3 protein: CATSDSPRGNEQFF. In DNA form, the CDR3 reads TGTGCCACCAGTGATTCGCCACGAGGGAATGAGCAGTTCTTC.

This chain uses TRBV28 with TRBJ2-7, with D possibly TRBD2 on 7 matching bases. V lost 7 bases and J lost 6, with 16 bases in between. This CDR3 is built from 13 residues. Germline V gives CDR1 MDHEN, CDR2 SYDVKM. The CDR3 DNA reads TGTGCCAGCAACCTAGGGGGGGTTCCCGAGCAGTACTTC. Its protein product is CASNLGGVPEQYF.

This chain uses TRBV7-1 with TRBJ2-6; 9 bases align to TRBD1. TRBV7-1 is an open reading frame whose function is uncertain. V was pared by 3 bases and J by 0 bases, with 24 bases of the junction left unmatched. CDR3 length equals 24 residues. CDR3 DNA sequence: TGTGCCAGCAGCTCTCGGGGACCCACAGGGGGCCCCGACCACCGCTACTCTGGGGCCAACGTCCTGACTTTC. This translates into CASSSRGPTGGPDHRYSGANVLTF.

This chain uses TRBV9 with TRBJ1-2, with TRBD1 as a possible D gene (6 bases). V was trimmed by 4 bases and J by 8 bases, leaving 15 bases between them. Germline CDR1 reads SGDLS; CDR2 reads YYNGEE. CDR3 length: 13 residues. Written as DNA, the CDR3 is TGTGCCAGCAGCTCAGGACAGACACGGGGCTACACCTTC. Translating gives CASSSGQTRGYTF.

This clone has only one observation. The chain has TRBV7-9 and TRBJ1-1, with TRBD1 identical over 7 bases. Germline lookup yields CDR1 SEHNR and CDR2 FQNEAQ (reference sequence). This CDR3 is 15 amino acids long. J gave up 5 bases and V 7 bases, and 13 bases lay outside the gene matches. The CDR3 reads CASKPRDRVQTEAFF. CDR3 nucleotide sequence: TGTGCCAGCAAACCCCGAGACAGGGTGCAAACTGAAGCTTTCTTT.

This clone was found a few times. J is TRBJ2-3 and V is TRBV11-2, with a weak D call TRBD2 (6 bases). V lost 9 bases and J 2 bases, leaving 15 bases between the germline ends. The V gene's germline CDR1 is SGHAT and CDR2 FQNNGV. The CDR3 consists of 14 residues. CDR3 in DNA: TGTGCCAGTAGCCGGGACTTTGACACAGATACGCAGTATTTT. This translates into CASSRDFDTDTQYF. Full variable domain (outside the CDR3, taken from reference TRBV11-2 and TRBJ2-3): EAGVAQSPRYKIIEKRQSVAFWCNPISGHATLYWYQQILGQGPKLLIQFQNNGVVDDSQLPKDRFSAERLKGVDSTLKIQPAKLEDSAVYLCASSRDFDTDTQYFGPGTRLTVL.

This chain joins TRBV11-2 and TRBJ1-6; unclear D gene. V gave up 1 base and J gave up 5 bases, with 6 bases separating them. CDR3 length equals 14 residues. Per germline, CDR1 SGHAT and CDR2 FQNNGV. The CDR3 loop is CASSLARNNSPLHF. As DNA, the CDR3 is TGTGCCAGCAGCTTAGCCAGGAATAATTCACCCCTCCACTTT.

The V and J genes are TRBV4-3 and TRBJ1-1, with 8 positions matching TRBD1. The germline V gene has CDR1 LGHNA and CDR2 YSLEER. This CDR3 has 15 residues. J lost 4 bases, V lost 2 bases, and 6 bases had no gene match. CDR3: CASSQLDRGVTEAFF. The CDR3 DNA reads TGCGCCAGCAGCCAACTCGACAGGGGCGTCACTGAAGCTTTCTTT.